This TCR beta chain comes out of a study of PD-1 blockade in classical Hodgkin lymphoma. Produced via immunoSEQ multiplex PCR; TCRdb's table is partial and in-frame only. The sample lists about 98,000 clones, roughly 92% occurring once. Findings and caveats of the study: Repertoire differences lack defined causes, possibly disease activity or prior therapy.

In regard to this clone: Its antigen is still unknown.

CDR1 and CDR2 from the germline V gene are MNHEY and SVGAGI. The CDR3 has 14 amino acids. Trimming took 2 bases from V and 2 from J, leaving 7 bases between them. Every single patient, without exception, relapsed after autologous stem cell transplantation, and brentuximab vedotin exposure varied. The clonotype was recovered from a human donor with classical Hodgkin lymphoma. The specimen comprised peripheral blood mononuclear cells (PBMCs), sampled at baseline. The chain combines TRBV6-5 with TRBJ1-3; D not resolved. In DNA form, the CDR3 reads TGTGCCAGCAGTTACGTCGGGGCTGGAAACACCATATATTTT. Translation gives CASSYVGAGNTIYF.